Listed below are T cell receptor beta chains from one sample, sequenced in a study of a mutant IDH1 vaccine in newly diagnosed glioma. Profiled with immunoSEQ multiplex PCR; TCRdb holds only in-frame clones, not every one. The profile covers roughly 38,000 clones, with under 80% appearing a single time and approximately 9% taken by the ten largest. Sequenced material: PBMCs, taken from a glioma patient treated with radiotherapy, temozolomide or both. These receptors were taken from a middle-aged man with glioma. Some clones in this sample may be carry-over from other donors' samples. CDR3s include the opening cysteine and the closing phenylalanine or tryptophan. D genes are given only for firm matches. The size entry is marked missing in some rows and otherwise reads once, few, many or a size class.

v_gene: TRBV11-2; abundance: -; len: 14; j_gene: TRBJ1-4; d_gene: -; CDR3aa: CASSSTATNEKLFF; CDR3nt: TGTGCCAGCAGTTCGACAGCAACTAATGAAAAACTGTTTTTT
v_gene: TRBV5-6; abundance: -; len: 16; j_gene: TRBJ1-1; d_gene: TRBD1; CDR3aa: CASSSIGGRENTEAFF; CDR3nt: TGTGCCAGCAGCTCTATAGGGGGCCGGGAGAACACTGAAGCTTTCTTT
v_gene: TRBV30; abundance: -; len: 13; j_gene: TRBJ2-3; d_gene: -; CDR3aa: CAWNALHTDTQYF; CDR3nt: TGTGCCTGGAACGCCCTCCACACAGATACGCAGTATTTT
v_gene: TRBV7-9; abundance: -; len: 14; j_gene: TRBJ1-6; d_gene: -; CDR3aa: CASSLEQGNSPLHF; CDR3nt: TGTGCCAGCAGCTTAGAGCAGGGCAATTCACCCCTCCACTTT
v_gene: TRBV5-1; abundance: -; len: 14; j_gene: TRBJ1-1; d_gene: -; CDR3aa: CASTPGLSDTEAFF; CDR3nt: TGCGCCAGCACCCCGGGACTTTCTGACACTGAAGCTTTCTTT
v_gene: TRBV18; abundance: -; len: 15; j_gene: TRBJ1-1; d_gene: TRBD1; CDR3aa: CASSDKTGGLAEAFF; CDR3nt: TGTGCCAGCTCAGATAAGACAGGGGGCCTCGCTGAAGCTTTCTTT
v_gene: TRBV30; abundance: -; len: 17; j_gene: TRBJ2-2; d_gene: TRBD1; CDR3aa: CAWKRRLTTGYHGELFF; CDR3nt: TGTGCCTGGAAACGAAGGTTAACGACAGGGTACCACGGGGAGCTGTTTTTT
v_gene: TRBV20-1; abundance: -; len: 11; j_gene: TRBJ2-5; d_gene: TRBD2; CDR3aa: CSARGGETQYF; CDR3nt: TGCAGTGCCCGGGGGGGGGAGACCCAGTACTTC
v_gene: TRBV5-4; abundance: -; len: 15; j_gene: TRBJ2-7; d_gene: -; CDR3aa: CASSLGGGRTYEQYF; CDR3nt: TGTGCCAGCAGCTTGGGAGGGGGAAGGACCTACGAGCAGTACTTC
v_gene: TRBV9; abundance: -; len: 16; j_gene: TRBJ1-1; d_gene: -; CDR3aa: CASSARAGDIVDLSFF; CDR3nt: TGTGCCAGCAGCGCGCGGGCAGGGGACATAGTCGATCTTTCTTTCTTT
v_gene: TRBV2; abundance: -; len: 15; j_gene: TRBJ2-5; d_gene: -; CDR3aa: CASNTAENPGETQYF; CDR3nt: TGTGCCAGCAATACCGCCGAGAACCCGGGGGAGACCCAGTACTTC
v_gene: TRBV10-2; abundance: -; len: 14; j_gene: TRBJ1-2; d_gene: TRBD1; CDR3aa: CASRDRGRDYGYTF; CDR3nt: TGCGCCAGCAGGGACAGGGGGCGAGACTATGGCTACACCTTC
v_gene: TRBV27; abundance: -; len: 14; j_gene: TRBJ1-5; d_gene: TRBD1; CDR3aa: CASSKGQGDQPQHF; CDR3nt: TGTGCCAGCAGTAAGGGACAGGGAGATCAGCCCCAGCATTTT
v_gene: TRBV7-2; abundance: -; len: 19; j_gene: TRBJ2-1; d_gene: TRBD2; CDR3aa: CASSFYGGKRGASYNEQFF; CDR3nt: TGTGCCAGCAGCTTTTATGGGGGAAAGCGGGGCGCCTCCTACAATGAGCAGTTCTTC
v_gene: TRBV6-5; abundance: -; len: 15; j_gene: TRBJ2-2; d_gene: TRBD2; CDR3aa: CASNKAGGRSGELFF; CDR3nt: TGTGCCAGCAACAAAGCGGGGGGGCGGTCCGGGGAGCTGTTTTTT
v_gene: TRBV7-3; abundance: medium-sized; len: 13; j_gene: TRBJ2-3; d_gene: -; CDR3aa: CASSLGGRNTQYF; CDR3nt: TGTGCCAGCAGCTTAGGTGGGAGGAATACGCAGTATTTT
v_gene: TRBV29-1; abundance: few; len: 12; j_gene: TRBJ1-1; d_gene: -; CDR3aa: CSVDSMYTEAFF; CDR3nt: TGCAGCGTTGACAGTATGTACACTGAAGCTTTCTTT
v_gene: TRBV5-1; abundance: -; len: 14; j_gene: TRBJ2-7; d_gene: -; CDR3aa: CASSLVGGSYEQYF; CDR3nt: TGCGCCAGCAGCTTGGTAGGGGGCTCCTACGAGCAGTACTTC
v_gene: TRBV15; abundance: -; len: 12; j_gene: TRBJ2-5; d_gene: -; CDR3aa: CATSRDQETQYF; CDR3nt: TGTGCCACCAGTAGGGACCAAGAGACCCAGTACTTC
v_gene: TRBV7-9; abundance: -; len: 12; j_gene: TRBJ1-4; d_gene: -; CDR3aa: CASSPKTEKLFF; CDR3nt: TGTGCCAGCAGCCCTAAGACTGAAAAACTGTTTTTT
v_gene: TRBV27; abundance: -; len: 14; j_gene: TRBJ1-2; d_gene: TRBD1; CDR3aa: CASSPSGQAGGYTF; CDR3nt: TGTGCCAGCAGTCCTTCGGGACAGGCAGGGGGCTACACCTTC
v_gene: TRBV14; abundance: -; len: 16; j_gene: TRBJ2-5; d_gene: -; CDR3aa: CASSQSLKLGKETQYF; CDR3nt: TGTGCCAGCAGCCAAAGTCTTAAGCTCGGAAAAGAGACCCAGTACTTC
v_gene: TRBV2; abundance: -; len: 14; j_gene: TRBJ1-4; d_gene: -; CDR3aa: CASSEDSINEKLFF; CDR3nt: TGTGCCAGCAGTGAGGACAGTATTAATGAAAAACTGTTTTTT
v_gene: TRBV27; abundance: -; len: 15; j_gene: TRBJ1-1; d_gene: -; CDR3aa: CASSLQARPNTEAFF; CDR3nt: TGTGCCAGCAGTTTACAGGCCAGGCCGAACACTGAAGCTTTCTTT
v_gene: TRBV27; abundance: -; len: 18; j_gene: TRBJ1-6; d_gene: -; CDR3aa: CASSLSWPVGAYNSPLHF; CDR3nt: TGTGCCAGCAGTTTATCGTGGCCAGTTGGTGCCTATAATTCACCCCTCCACTTT
v_gene: TRBV15; abundance: -; len: 15; j_gene: TRBJ1-1; d_gene: TRBD1; CDR3aa: CATAPAGQFYTEAFF; CDR3nt: TGTGCCACCGCGCCCGCGGGACAGTTTTACACTGAAGCTTTCTTT
v_gene: TRBV30; abundance: -; len: 15; j_gene: TRBJ2-7; d_gene: -; CDR3aa: CAWRAGSRSSYEQYF; CDR3nt: TGTGCCTGGAGGGCGGGCAGCCGAAGCTCCTACGAGCAGTACTTC
v_gene: TRBV4-3; abundance: -; len: 15; j_gene: TRBJ1-2; d_gene: -; CDR3aa: CASSQGIREDYGYTF; CDR3nt: TGCGCCAGCAGCCAAGGGATCAGAGAAGACTATGGCTACACCTTC
v_gene: TRBV7-8; abundance: -; len: 14; j_gene: TRBJ2-5; d_gene: -; CDR3aa: CASSPLAHQETQYF; CDR3nt: TGTGCCAGCAGTCCGCTAGCGCACCAAGAGACCCAGTACTTC
v_gene: TRBV30; abundance: -; len: 13; j_gene: TRBJ1-1; d_gene: -; CDR3aa: CAWSVLRAAEAFF; CDR3nt: TGTGCCTGGAGTGTACTAAGGGCCGCTGAAGCTTTCTTT
v_gene: TRBV6-1; abundance: -; len: 14; j_gene: TRBJ1-5; d_gene: TRBD1; CDR3aa: CASRGQGRWQPQHF; CDR3nt: TGTGCCAGCAGAGGACAGGGACGGTGGCAGCCCCAGCATTTT
v_gene: TRBV6-5; abundance: -; len: 13; j_gene: TRBJ1-6; d_gene: -; CDR3aa: CASSRDSNSPLHF; CDR3nt: TGTGCCAGCAGCCGCGATAGTAATTCACCCCTCCACTTT
v_gene: TRBV5-1; abundance: -; len: 16; j_gene: TRBJ1-2; d_gene: -; CDR3aa: CASSLTSWETNYGYTF; CDR3nt: TGCGCCAGCAGCTTGACGAGTTGGGAGACTAACTATGGCTACACCTTC
v_gene: TRBV10-2; abundance: -; len: 12; j_gene: TRBJ2-3; d_gene: -; CDR3aa: CASSDFVDTQYF; CDR3nt: TGCGCCAGCAGTGATTTTGTAGATACGCAGTATTTT
v_gene: TRBV7-6; abundance: once; len: 14; j_gene: TRBJ1-1; d_gene: TRBD1; CDR3aa: CASSLRQGYTEAFF; CDR3nt: TGTGCCAGCAGCTTGAGACAGGGGTACACTGAAGCTTTCTTT